This T cell receptor beta chain comes out of a study of T cells in Graves' hyperthyroidism and ophthalmopathy. This clonotype was seen at least ten times. Its cognate antigen is unknown. Hyperthyroidism patients were newly diagnosed, had disease duration under 2 months, and were aged 18 to 65 years. Clinicians diagnosed patients from clinical symptoms, serum thyroxine and TRAb, thyroid ultrasound and orbital computed tomography. Study-wide findings and caveats: The blood repertoire included most of the expanded thyroid clonotypes above 0.001.

V was clipped by 2 bases and J by 3 bases, with 14 bases between them. Germline CDR1 reads LGHDT; CDR2 reads YNNKEL (reference sequence). The CDR3 totals 16 residues. It was RNA transcripts that yielded the amplified TCR beta CDR3 regions. TCR CDR3 underwent first-round RT-PCR with the HTBI primer set. From the multiplex PCR reads, TCRdb called clonotypes with MiXCR, one entry per CDR3 protein. The sample consists of about 360,000 distinct CDR3 sequences, 13% of them appearing once. This clonotype originated in a woman between 18 and 30 years old with Graves' hyperthyroidism. The specimen sequenced was blood. The rearrangement joins TRBV3-1 to TRBJ2-1; no clear D gene. DNA of the CDR3: TGTGCCAGCAGCCAACCCCTATTGCCGGGCTACAATGAGCAGTTCTTC. This encodes CASSQPLLPGYNEQFF.